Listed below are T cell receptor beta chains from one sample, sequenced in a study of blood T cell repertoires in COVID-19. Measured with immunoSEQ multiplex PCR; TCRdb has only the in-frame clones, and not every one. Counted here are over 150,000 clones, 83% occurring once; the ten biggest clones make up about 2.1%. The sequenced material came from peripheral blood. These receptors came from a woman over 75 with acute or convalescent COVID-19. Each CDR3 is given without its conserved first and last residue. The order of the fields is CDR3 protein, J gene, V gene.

CDR3 protein: ASSVLAGEGTDTQY
J gene: TRBJ2-3
V gene: TRBV9

CDR3 protein: ASTPRGRPGTEAF
J gene: TRBJ1-1
V gene: TRBV19

CDR3 protein: ASSVESGGAANEKLF
J gene: TRBJ1-4
V gene: TRBV9

CDR3 protein: ASSVSGRREETQY
J gene: TRBJ2-5
V gene: TRBV2

CDR3 protein: ASSLGTGEQY
J gene: TRBJ2-4
V gene: TRBV7-8

CDR3 protein: ASSSRADTQY
J gene: TRBJ2-3
V gene: TRBV7-2

CDR3 protein: ASTPTGGTQPQH
J gene: TRBJ1-5
V gene: TRBV7-2

CDR3 protein: ASSSWDRTNTEAF
J gene: TRBJ1-1
V gene: TRBV7-2

CDR3 protein: ASSRDRGQPQH
J gene: TRBJ1-5
V gene: TRBV12-3/TRBV12-4

CDR3 protein: ASSPMGLAGVVDTQY
J gene: TRBJ2-3
V gene: TRBV5-1

CDR3 protein: ASSNRGTGLTSEQY
J gene: TRBJ2-7
V gene: TRBV19

CDR3 protein: ASSLDRGNPEAF
J gene: TRBJ1-1
V gene: TRBV5-1

CDR3 protein: ASSKNPLRAGATGELF
J gene: TRBJ2-2
V gene: TRBV7-3

CDR3 protein: ASSVETGGSDTQY
J gene: TRBJ2-3
V gene: TRBV9

CDR3 protein: ASLRTANSPLH
J gene: TRBJ1-6
V gene: TRBV18

CDR3 protein: ASSLTDHVTYEQY
J gene: TRBJ2-7
V gene: TRBV7-2

CDR3 protein: AISEAALTRTY
J gene: TRBJ2-7
V gene: TRBV10-3

CDR3 protein: ASSQVESRGEQF
J gene: TRBJ2-1
V gene: TRBV3-1/TRBV3-2

CDR3 protein: ASSLHRDPNYGYT
J gene: TRBJ1-2
V gene: TRBV7-9

CDR3 protein: SVGSVGGYT
J gene: TRBJ1-2
V gene: TRBV20-1

CDR3 protein: ASRPLRRLAGVSTDTQY
J gene: TRBJ2-3
V gene: TRBV12-2

CDR3 protein: ASSRDRDGAHGYT
J gene: TRBJ1-2
V gene: TRBV2

CDR3 protein: ASSPLPRVAGAPSSYNEQF
J gene: TRBJ2-1
V gene: TRBV18

CDR3 protein: ASRSEGDTGELF
J gene: TRBJ2-2
V gene: TRBV2

CDR3 protein: ASRKDRDYGYT
J gene: TRBJ1-2
V gene: TRBV27

CDR3 protein: ASSQGRVSYNEQF
J gene: TRBJ2-1
V gene: TRBV4-3

CDR3 protein: ASSPRLTASSYEQY
J gene: TRBJ2-7
V gene: TRBV18

CDR3 protein: ASSRDRVLVETQY
J gene: TRBJ2-5
V gene: TRBV28

CDR3 protein: ASSKDSYNEQF
J gene: TRBJ2-1
V gene: TRBV2

CDR3 protein: SASRLAGLAKNIQY
J gene: TRBJ2-4
V gene: TRBV20-1

CDR3 protein: ASSLLGQVNYNEQF
J gene: TRBJ2-1
V gene: TRBV28

CDR3 protein: ASRRRNRGGYGYT
J gene: TRBJ1-2
V gene: TRBV27

CDR3 protein: ASSDTPQGYSNQPQH
J gene: TRBJ1-5
V gene: TRBV19

CDR3 protein: ASSLLAGPDPDTQY
J gene: TRBJ2-3
V gene: TRBV7-2

CDR3 protein: ASSQRQSALETQY
J gene: TRBJ2-5
V gene: TRBV7-9

CDR3 protein: ASSLDPGTLYEQY
J gene: TRBJ2-7
V gene: TRBV7-2

CDR3 protein: ASSYSRVIQPQH
J gene: TRBJ1-5
V gene: TRBV6-5

CDR3 protein: ASSLVGLSTEAF
J gene: TRBJ1-1
V gene: TRBV5-1

CDR3 protein: ASSYGRDTDYNQPQH
J gene: TRBJ1-5
V gene: TRBV6-2/TRBV6-3

CDR3 protein: ATTRGGRGSSPLH
J gene: TRBJ1-6
V gene: TRBV15

CDR3 protein: ASRGTDRGRTEAF
J gene: TRBJ1-1
V gene: TRBV6-4

CDR3 protein: ASSLEGEGRETQY
J gene: TRBJ2-5
V gene: TRBV5-4

CDR3 protein: ASSSSTGNYNEQF
J gene: TRBJ2-1
V gene: TRBV11-3

CDR3 protein: ASSPATGYTEAF
J gene: TRBJ1-1
V gene: TRBV28

CDR3 protein: ASSEGGPANEQF
J gene: TRBJ2-1
V gene: TRBV19

CDR3 protein: SVWGGSDGYT
J gene: TRBJ1-2
V gene: TRBV29-1

CDR3 protein: ASSEAPPMYRGSFYEQY
J gene: TRBJ2-7
V gene: TRBV6-1

CDR3 protein: ASSWGLAGPSYNEQF
J gene: TRBJ2-1
V gene: TRBV5-1

CDR3 protein: AQGTGVHEQF
J gene: TRBJ2-1
V gene: TRBV30

CDR3 protein: ASSEFGKNQPQH
J gene: TRBJ1-5
V gene: TRBV25-1

CDR3 protein: ASSQAAWPRSEQY
J gene: TRBJ2-7
V gene: TRBV4-3

CDR3 protein: ASRLGQASNQPQH
J gene: TRBJ1-5
V gene: TRBV6-5

CDR3 protein: ASSVGQGGNQPQH
J gene: TRBJ1-5
V gene: TRBV9